Presented here are 27 T cell receptor beta chains from one specimen sequenced in a study of OX40 agonist ivuxolimab in advanced cancers. Profiled with immunoSEQ multiplex PCR; TCRdb holds only in-frame clones, not every one. The sample lists about 69,000 clones; about four fifths were seen once. The source was CD4+ or CD8+ T cells sorted from blood, collected in a trial of the OX40 agonist ivuxolimab. Every receptor here comes from an adult with an advanced solid tumor such as melanoma, head and neck, liver or kidney cancer.

V and J are TRBV2 and TRBJ1-2, with D perhaps matching TRBD1 (5 bases). This CDR3 region has 11 residues. CDR1 SNHLY and CDR2 FYNNEI come from the germline V gene. V was cut by 6 bases and J by 14 bases, with 16 bases left in between. The CDR3, as DNA: TGTGCCAGCAGACTAACAGGAACGGAGACCTTC. This encodes CASRLTGTETF.

This sequence joins TRBV18 and TRBJ2-5; 11 nucleotides line up with TRBD1. This CDR3 is built from 15 residues. With V trimmed by 6 bases and J by 5 bases, 8 bases remained unmatched. Germline loops: CDR1 KGHSH, CDR2 LQKENI. The CDR3: CASSYGQGAHETQYF. For the CDR3, the DNA is TGTGCCAGCTCGTACGGACAGGGGGCACACGAGACCCAGTACTTC.

This clone was recorded a few times. The V gene is TRBV7-2, the J gene TRBJ2-5, with D perhaps being TRBD1 or TRBD2 (6 bases each). The CDR3 loop spans 15 amino acids. Germline V gives CDR1 SGHTA, CDR2 FQGNSA. V lost 5 bases to trimming and J lost 4 bases, with 17 bases between them. This CDR3 reads CASSPPGAEGETQYF. The CDR3 DNA is TGTGCCAGCAGCCCCCCGGGGGCGGAGGGAGAGACCCAGTACTTC.

The rearrangement uses TRBV28 and TRBJ2-2; maybe TRBD2 (5 bases). The CDR3 has 15 residues. V was cut by 7 bases and J by 1 base, with 13 bases left in between. Germline values: CDR1 MDHEN, CDR2 SYDVKM. In DNA form, the CDR3 reads TGTGCCAGCACCAAGGCCGGGGTGAACACCGGGGAGCTGTTTTTT. Its protein product is CASTKAGVNTGELFF.

The chain employs TRBV5-4 and TRBJ2-7, with D perhaps given as TRBD1 or TRBD2 (6 bases each). The CDR3 has 15 residues. V was clipped by 4 bases and J by 0 bases, with 14 bases between them. Germline values: CDR1 SGHNT, CDR2 YYREEE (reference sequence). The CDR3 sequence: CASSGTGALSYEQYF. CDR3 DNA: TGTGCCAGCAGCGGAACGGGGGCCCTCTCCTACGAGCAGTACTTC.

The chain carries TRBV19 and TRBJ2-5, with 7 bases fitting TRBD1. Losses at the gene ends were 1 base for V and 1 base for J; bases not matched to a gene: 6. CDR3 length: 16 residues. CDR1 is LNHDA, CDR2 SQIVND, per germline (reference sequence). In DNA, the CDR3 is TGTGCCAGTAGTATAGGTGGGGACAGCTTCCAAGAGACCCAGTACTTC. Amino acids: CASSIGGDSFQETQYF.

This clone was detected only once. This chain uses TRBV5-8 with TRBJ2-1; D may be TRBD1 (7 bases). This CDR3 spans 16 amino acids. V was cut by 4 bases and J by 5 bases, with 19 bases left in between. CDR1 and CDR2 from the germline V gene are SGHTS and YDEGEE. The CDR3 protein is CASSHFAGGMNNEQFF. CDR3 sequence (DNA): TGTGCCAGCAGCCACTTCGCAGGGGGGATGAACAATGAGCAGTTCTTC.

The chain is built from TRBV19 and TRBJ2-4; 7 bases align to TRBD2. The trim removed 5 bases at V and 4 bases at J, leaving 8 bases unmatched. This CDR3 spans 15 amino acids. Germline lookup yields CDR1 LNHDA and CDR2 SQIVND (reference sequence). The CDR3 nucleotides are TGTGCCAGTAGTTCTCGAGCGGGAATGAAAAACATTCAGTACTTC. Protein sequence: CASSSRAGMKNIQYF.

This chain joins TRBV29-1 and TRBJ1-1; no reliable D call. Germline CDR1 is SQVTM and CDR2 is ANQGSEA. V lost 7 bases to trimming and J lost 13 bases, with 25 bases between them. This CDR3 has 13 amino acids. DNA for the CDR3: TGCAGCGGCTCAGGAAAGAGTGGGTGGTTGGGTTTCTTT. It encodes CSGSGKSGWLGFF.

V and J are TRBV30 and TRBJ1-4, with TRBD1 identical over 11 bases. This CDR3 is 15 amino acids long. CDR1 and CDR2 from the germline V gene are GTSNPN and SVGIG (reference sequence). The trim removed 3 bases at V and 6 bases at J, leaving 6 bases unmatched. The CDR3 is CAWSPPGQGDEKLFF. DNA of the CDR3: TGTGCCTGGAGCCCTCCGGGACAGGGGGATGAAAAACTGTTTTTT.

V and J are TRBV29-1 and TRBJ2-2; a weak D match, TRBD2 (5 bases). This CDR3 comprises 15 residues. Germline loops: CDR1 SQVTM, CDR2 ANQGSEA. The germline V and J ends were trimmed by 7 bases and 0 bases, with 15 bases remaining between them. CDR3 loop: CSETRRSANTGELFF. In DNA form, the CDR3 reads TGCAGCGAAACTAGAAGAAGCGCGAACACCGGGGAGCTGTTTTTT.

This chain joins TRBV15 and TRBJ2-4; D is undetermined. The V gene lost 0 bases and the J gene lost 0 bases, with 15 bases spanning the gap. Germline V gene lookup returns CDR1 LNHNV and CDR2 YYDKDF (reference sequence). The CDR3 is 18 residues long. The CDR3 DNA follows: TGTGCCACCAGCAGAGATCCCATTCGACCGTTAGCCAAAAACATTCAGTACTTC. Encoded protein: CATSRDPIRPLAKNIQYF.

The V gene is TRBV7-6, the J gene TRBJ1-2, with 7 nucleotides matching TRBD1. The CDR3 spans 15 residues. J was trimmed by 2 bases and V by 0 bases; bases with no gene match: 3. Germline V gene data show CDR1 as SGHVS and CDR2 as FNYEAQ. Here the CDR3 DNA reads TGTGCCAGCAGCTTAGCCCCGGGACAGAACTATGGCTACACCTTC. It specifies CASSLAPGQNYGYTF.

The chain links TRBV7-2 to TRBJ2-1, with no clear D. This CDR3 has 14 residues. Germline assignment: CDR1 SGHTA and CDR2 FQGNSA. The V end was cut by 5 bases, the J end by 4 bases, with 12 bases between. The CDR3 region is CASSPTPIYNEQFF. The CDR3 bases are TGTGCCAGCAGCCCCACCCCAATTTACAATGAGCAGTTCTTC. Variable domain in full (rest from reference TRBV7-2 and TRBJ2-1): GAGVSQSPSNKVTEKGKDVELRCDPISGHTALYWYRQSLGQGLEFLIYFQGNSAPDKSGLPSDRFSAERTGGSVSTLTIQRTQQEDSAVYLCASSPTPIYNEQFFGPGTRLTVL.

V is TRBV30 and J is TRBJ2-3; D unclear. CDR1 is GTSNPN, CDR2 SVGIG, per germline (reference sequence). This CDR3 has 11 amino acids. Trimming took 5 bases from V and 9 from J, leaving 12 bases between them. As DNA, the CDR3 is TGTGCCTGGTGGCTACGAGGCACGCAGTATTTT. This translates into CAWWLRGTQYF. Together with reference TRBV30 and TRBJ2-3, the CDR3 gives the full variable domain: SQTIHQWPATLVQPVGSPLSLECTVEGTSNPNLYWYRQAAGRGLQLLFYSVGIGQISSEVPQNLSASRPQDRQFILSSKKLLLSDSGFYLCAWWLRGTQYFGPGTRLTVL.

The V gene is TRBV4-2, the J gene TRBJ2-7; TRBD2 agrees at 7 bases. The CDR3 length is 17 residues. Germline V gene lookup returns CDR1 LGHNA and CDR2 YNFKEQ. V lost 0 bases, J lost 4 bases, and 12 bases stayed unmatched. The CDR3 nucleotides read TGTGCCAGCAGCCAAGATAGGGCGGCTAGCGGAAAATACGAGCAGTACTTC. Its protein is CASSQDRAASGKYEQYF.

This clone is termed medium-sized. This chain links TRBV2 with TRBJ2-2; TRBD2 matches 10 bases. This CDR3 region has 17 residues. V lost 5 bases, J lost 5 bases, and 11 bases stayed unmatched. The germline CDR1 and CDR2 sequences are SNHLY and FYNNEI. The CDR3 here is CASSQRTSGKGTGELFF. In DNA form, the CDR3 reads TGTGCCAGCAGTCAACGGACTAGCGGAAAGGGGACCGGGGAGCTGTTTTTT.

V gene TRBV2 combines with J gene TRBJ1-6; the D gene is possibly TRBD1 (5 bases). This CDR3 contains 16 residues. V lost 7 bases and J lost 7, with 20 bases in between. From germline, CDR1 is SNHLY and CDR2 FYNNEI. The DNA for the CDR3 is TGTGCCAGCATCCCAAACCCGGGGTCAGGGAATTCACCCCTCCACTTT. Translating it yields CASIPNPGSGNSPLHF.

V is TRBV7-9 and J is TRBJ1-2, with TRBD1 matching 9 bases. CDR1 SEHNR and CDR2 FQNEAQ come from the germline V gene (reference sequence). CDR3 size: 14 residues. J gave up 7 bases and V 5 bases, and 8 bases lay outside the gene matches. The CDR3 reads CASSMGTGKSGYTF. CDR3 DNA: TGTGCCAGCAGCATGGGGACAGGGAAGAGTGGCTACACCTTC.

For the CDR3, the DNA is TGTGCCAGCAGCACCCGGACTGCCACGGGGATGTTAGCTTTCTTT. Amino acids: CASSTRTATGMLAFF. This chain uses TRBV5-8 with TRBJ1-1; D is unclear. V shed 4 bases and J shed 10 bases, with 23 bases lying between them. The CDR3 is 15 residues long. CDR1 and CDR2 (germline): SGHTS, YDEGEE.

The rearrangement joins TRBV7-6 to TRBJ2-5; 8 bases are a match to TRBD1. V lost 4 bases to trimming and J lost 4 bases; unmatched junction nucleotides: 14. The CDR3 runs to 17 residues. CDR1 SGHVS and CDR2 FNYEAQ come from the germline V gene. The CDR3 loop is CASSSSLGRQGRETQYF. The CDR3 nucleotides are TGTGCCAGCAGCTCCAGCTTAGGTAGACAGGGGCGAGAGACCCAGTACTTC.

The CDR3: CASSPGQNTGELFF. The CDR3, as DNA: TGTGCCAGCTCACCGGGACAGAACACCGGGGAGCTGTTTTTT. The genes are TRBV18 and TRBJ2-2; D might be TRBD1 (6 bases). V was cut by 3 bases and J by 1 base, with 6 bases left in between. Looked up from germline, CDR1 is KGHSH and CDR2 is LQKENI. The CDR3 runs to 14 residues.

V and J are TRBV6-1 and TRBJ1-2; D gene ambiguous. Germline CDR1 reads MNHNS; CDR2 reads SASEGT. The CDR3 sequence is 15 residues long. Trimming cost V 1 base and J 5 bases, with 14 bases left between them. In DNA form, the CDR3 reads TGTGCCAGCAGTGAAGAAGTCAGGTCGTGGTATGGCTACACCTTC. It specifies CASSEEVRSWYGYTF.

This chain joins TRBV30 and TRBJ1-3, with D maybe TRBD1 (5 bases). Germline assignment: CDR1 GTSNPN and CDR2 SVGIG (reference sequence). The CDR3 has 14 residues. V lost 0 bases, J lost 7 bases, and 13 bases lay in between. The CDR3 protein is CAWSVQVAGNTIYF. CDR3 bases: TGTGCCTGGAGTGTACAAGTTGCAGGGAACACCATATATTTT.

CDR3 residues: CASSQDIGTSGREYEQYF. CDR3 DNA: TGCGCCAGCAGCCAAGATATAGGGACTAGCGGGAGGGAATACGAGCAGTACTTC. V and J are TRBV4-1 and TRBJ2-7; 16 bases agree with TRBD2. The junction had 6 bases not matched to a gene; V was cut back by 0 bases and J by 4 bases. Germline V gene lookup returns CDR1 MGHRA and CDR2 YSYEKL. This CDR3 has 18 residues.

This clone was observed once. The gene calls are TRBV28 and TRBJ2-2, with 7 bases fitting TRBD1. The CDR3 consists of 17 residues. Germline V gene data show CDR1 as MDHEN and CDR2 as SYDVKM. J was trimmed by 2 bases and V by 3 bases; bases with no gene match: 9. The CDR3 is CASSFPLGQANTGELFF. DNA of the CDR3: TGTGCCAGCAGTTTCCCCCTCGGACAGGCAAACACCGGGGAGCTGTTTTTT.

This sequence joins TRBV6-1 and TRBJ2-7; D gene ambiguous. The CDR3 runs 13 residues. Per the germline V gene, CDR1 is MNHNS and CDR2 is SASEGT. V dropped 4 bases and J dropped 3 bases, with 10 bases sitting between them. CDR3: CASSVQGFYEQYF. The CDR3, as DNA: TGTGCCAGCAGTGTGCAAGGGTTCTACGAGCAGTACTTC.